The source of this TCR beta chain is a study of T cell responses to AZD1222 COVID-19 vaccine. V trimming: 6 bases; J trimming: 4 bases; junction bases outside the gene matches: 3. Looked up from germline, CDR1 is MNHEY and CDR2 is SMNVEV (reference sequence). This CDR3 is 13 amino acids long. As to this clone: Its antigen remains unidentified.

Findings and limits, study-wide: The donor cohort was predominantly white British with a female majority, and clonal diversity may have been underestimated.

Repertoires were generated with immunoSEQ multiplex PCR, while TCRdb's copy carries only in-frame clones and drops some. The data contain around 130,000 clones, roughly 93% of them singletons. The sequence was obtained from an adult in good health. Here the sequenced sample was peripheral blood, taken on day 0 of AZD1222 vaccination. V and J are TRBV27 and TRBJ2-1; 7 nucleotides match TRBD1. The CDR3 bases are TGTGCCAGCAGCAGGACAGGTTACAATGAGCAGTTCTTC. Its protein product is CASSRTGYNEQFF.